The 19 T cell receptor beta chains listed next were all sequenced from one sample in a study of early T cells in non-severe SARS-CoV-2 infection. TCRdb ran MiXCR on the 5' RACE reads and lists one entry per CDR3 protein. The sample yields tens of thousands of distinct CDR3 sequences, roughly 15% seen once. The material sequenced was whole blood, taken at baseline. These receptor sequences come from an adult who was a healthcare worker with PCR-confirmed SARS-CoV-2 infection or an uninfected control (not recorded which).

Note on this clonotype: One junction end disagrees with the germline gene, perhaps due to a read error. The chain is built from TRBV20-1 and TRBJ1-1; D is uncertain. Germline CDR1 DFQATT, CDR2 SNEGSKA (reference sequence). The CDR3 extends over 12 amino acids. The CDR3 bases are TGCAGTGCTGTAGGGTCGAGCACTGAAGCTTTATTT. Translation: CSAVGSSTEALF.

V usage is TRBV7-8 and J usage is TRBJ2-1; TRBD2 aligns across 11 bases. CDR1 is SGHVS, CDR2 FQNEAQ, per germline. The length of the CDR3 is 17 residues. Trimming at V came to 5 bases and at J to 9 bases, leaving 15 bases not matched to a gene. The CDR3 region has the DNA TGTGCCAGCAGCCCCTTATTAGCGGGAGGGCCATTTAGTGAGCAGTTCTTC. Protein sequence: CASSPLLAGGPFSEQFF.

This clonotype is medium-sized (0.01 to 0.1%). This rearrangement joins TRBV20-1 to TRBJ2-1, with 7 nucleotides matching TRBD2. This CDR3 has 12 residues. J was trimmed by 9 bases and V by 0 bases; bases with no gene match: 2. Germline V CDR1 and CDR2: DFQATT, SNEGSKA (reference sequence). The CDR3 here is CSAREREFEQFF. The CDR3 DNA sequence: TGCAGTGCTAGAGAGCGGGAGTTTGAGCAGTTCTTC.

This clonotype was observed a handful of times. The V and J genes are TRBV5-1 and TRBJ2-7; D remains ambiguous. Germline lookup yields CDR1 SGHRS and CDR2 YFSETQ. Trimming stripped 2 bases from V and 9 bases from J, with 6 bases between. The CDR3 is 10 amino acids. CDR3 protein: CASSFVGQYF. CDR3 bases: TGCGCCAGCAGCTTCGTGGGGCAGTACTTC.

CDR3 sequence (DNA): TGTGCCAGCAGCAGGGACCTACTCTTAAGCAGCACAGATACGCAGTATTTT. Encoded protein: CASSRDLLLSSTDTQYF. J is TRBJ2-3 and V is TRBV9, with D tentatively TRBD1 or TRBD2 (5 bases each). Germline loops: CDR1 SGDLS, CDR2 YYNGEE. The CDR3 is 17 amino acids. V was pared by 4 bases and J by 0 bases, with 18 bases between.

The rearrangement links TRBV7-3 to TRBJ2-5, with TRBD2 identical over 9 bases. With V trimmed by 1 base and J by 4 bases, 7 bases remained unmatched. CDR1 and CDR2 (germline): SGHTA, FQGTGA. The CDR3 extends over 16 amino acids. The CDR3 region is CASSLIGTSTRETQYF. In nucleotides, the CDR3 is TGTGCCAGCAGCTTAATTGGGACTAGCACAAGAGAGACCCAGTACTTC.

This clonotype was seen a few times. The chain uses TRBV6-5 and TRBJ2-3; D uncertain. Germline V gives CDR1 MNHEY, CDR2 SVGAGI. V shed 0 bases and J shed 5 bases, with 15 bases lying between them. The CDR3 has 16 amino acids. The CDR3 reads CASSYSGGSRQDTQYF. Written as DNA, the CDR3 is TGTGCCAGCAGTTACTCTGGCGGTAGCAGGCAAGATACGCAGTATTTT.

The gene calls are TRBV24-1 and TRBJ2-2; maybe TRBD1 (5 bases). Germline assignment: CDR1 KGHDR and CDR2 SFDVKD. This CDR3 has 14 amino acids. The V and J ends lost 1 base and 5 bases respectively, with 7 bases between them. In DNA form, the CDR3 reads TGTGCCACCAGTGATTTAGGGGCGACCGGGGAGCTGTTTTTT. Encoded protein: CATSDLGATGELFF.

This clonotype showed up just a few times. V gene TRBV10-3 combines with J gene TRBJ2-7, with TRBD1 matching over 7 bases. V shed 7 bases, J shed 2 bases, and the junction held 8 bases outside the gene matches. Germline CDR1 reads ENHRY; CDR2 reads SYGVKD. This CDR3 is 14 amino acids long. The CDR3 region is CAITPTGSTYEQYF. The CDR3 nucleotides are TGTGCCATCACCCCGACAGGGTCAACCTACGAGCAGTACTTC.

This chain joins TRBV6-1 and TRBJ2-7; maybe TRBD1 (5 bases). This CDR3 is 13 amino acids long. Between the trimmed V and J ends, which lost 10 bases and 2 bases, there was a span of 15 bases. CDR1 MNHNS and CDR2 SASEGT come from the germline V gene. Written as DNA, the CDR3 is TGTGCCATTGGGCAGGGCGTACCCTACGAGCAGTACTTC. Protein: CAIGQGVPYEQYF.

The chain couples TRBV30 to TRBJ2-1; 8 positions match TRBD2. Germline CDR1 is GTSNPN and CDR2 is SVGIG (reference sequence). The CDR3 loop spans 17 amino acids. J lost 0 bases, V lost 2 bases, and 9 bases had no gene match. The CDR3: CAWSFSAGASSYNEQFF. The CDR3 bases are TGTGCCTGGAGTTTCTCAGCGGGAGCAAGCTCCTACAATGAGCAGTTCTTC. Supplemented by reference TRBV30 and TRBJ2-1, the full variable domain reads SQTIHQWPATLVQPVGSPLSLECTVEGTSNPNLYWYRQAAGRGLQLLFYSVGIGQISSEVPQNLSASRPQDRQFILSSKKLLLSDSGFYLCAWSFSAGASSYNEQFFGPGTRLTVL.

A remark on this clonotype: A read error is likely, as this CDR3 ends without the conserved phenylalanine or tryptophan. Because the CDR3's place on the DNA is in doubt, the DNA is left out and the CDR3 is given as listed by TCRdb. The V call is TRBV6-4, the J call TRBJ2-5; TRBD1 is taken as the D call from the table, unchecked against the DNA. Germline V gene lookup returns CDR1 MRHNA and CDR2 SNTAGT. Ends included, the CDR3 has 8 residues. Here the CDR3 reads CASTAQSS.

Ten or more counts support this clonotype. This rearrangement joins TRBV28 to TRBJ1-1; perhaps TRBD1 as D (5 bases). The CDR3 is made up of 15 amino acids. V lost 3 bases and J 4 bases, leaving 15 bases between the germline ends. CDR1 and CDR2 from the germline V gene are MDHEN and SYDVKM. The DNA for the CDR3 is TGTGCCAGCAGTTTTGGGGCAGGGACTAGCACTGAAGCTTTCTTT. Protein sequence: CASSFGAGTSTEAFF.

J is TRBJ2-5 and V is TRBV20-1, with no clear D. V was trimmed by 6 bases and J by 2 bases, leaving 10 bases between them. Germline CDR1 and CDR2: DFQATT and SNEGSKA (reference sequence). The CDR3 spans 12 residues. CDR3 bases: TGCAGTGCCTCTTCTAGTCAAGAGACCCAGTACTTC. This encodes CSASSSQETQYF.

The rearrangement joins TRBV12-3 or TRBV12-4 to TRBJ2-7; D perhaps matches TRBD2 (6 bases). V was trimmed by 3 bases and J by 3 bases, leaving 9 bases between them. The CDR3 runs 13 residues. DNA for the CDR3: TGTGCCAGCAGTTTGGGGACTTACTACGAGCAGTACTTC. Translating it yields CASSLGTYYEQYF.

This clonotype was counted many times. V and J are TRBV5-1 and TRBJ2-5, with 8 nucleotides matching TRBD2. Per the germline V gene, CDR1 is SGHRS and CDR2 is YFSETQ. The J segment lost 4 bases and the V segment lost 2 bases, leaving 7 bases of the junction unmatched. There are 15 residues in the CDR3. The DNA of the CDR3 is TGCGCCAGCAGCTTAGGCAGCGGGAGTCCAGAGACCCAGTACTTC. It yields the protein CASSLGSGSPETQYF.

The V call is TRBV7-2, the J call TRBJ2-2, with TRBD1 matching 8 bases. Losses at the gene ends were 3 bases for V and 7 bases for J; bases not matched to a gene: 1. Germline CDR1 is SGHTA and CDR2 is FQGNSA. This CDR3 contains 13 residues. This CDR3 is CASSFTGGGELFF. Written as DNA, the CDR3 is TGTGCCAGCAGCTTCACAGGGGGCGGGGAGCTGTTTTTT.

There are many counts of this clonotype. The genes are TRBV20-1 and TRBJ2-7; a possible D gene is TRBD1 (6 bases). Germline V gene sequence: CDR1 DFQATT, CDR2 SNEGSKA (reference sequence). Trimming cost V 5 bases and J 1 base, with 12 bases left between them. CDR3 length: 13 residues. CDR3 sequence: CSAADSESYEQYF. Written as DNA, the CDR3 is TGCAGTGCTGCGGACAGCGAGTCCTACGAGCAGTACTTC.

Ten or more counts support this clonotype. The chain is built from TRBV6-6 and TRBJ1-6, with TRBD1 as a possible D gene (6 bases). From germline, CDR1 is MNHNY and CDR2 SVGAGI (reference sequence). This CDR3 is built from 16 residues. V was cut by 2 bases and J by 8 bases, with 16 bases left in between. CDR3 protein: CASSYRLGGSHSPLHF. CDR3 DNA sequence: TGTGCCAGCAGTTACCGCCTGGGGGGCAGTCATTCACCCCTCCACTTT.